These 11 T cell receptor beta chains share one sample of origin, sequenced in a study of Ad26.COV2.S vaccination and SARS-CoV-2 variants (dated by TCRdb to the early 2020s). The library came from the immunoSEQ multiplex PCR assay. The table comes from immuneACCESS by way of TCRdb, which keeps in-frame sequences with V and J called. Part of the clones is missing from these tables; in studies checked, under half for an unresolved V gene and the rest for unknown reasons. Present in this sample are about 400,000 clones, about four fifths of which were seen just once. Clones ranked in the top ten supply almost 7.5% of the sample. The sample's treatment or condition label, in plain terms: 19 received Ad26.COV2.S at low or high dose, single or two shots; a few received placebo; per-sample allocation not given. For vaccine and placebo recipients, repertoires were sequenced using samples collected on day 63 after the first injection.

This sample comprised peripheral blood, obtained in a trial of Ad26.COV2.S vaccine versus placebo. Receptors were obtained from a person between 18 and 65 years old who received the Ad26.COV2.S COVID-19 vaccine or a placebo.

CDR3 region: CASSLLTGEPQETQYF. The CDR3 DNA reads as TGCGCCAGCAGCTTGTTGACAGGGGAGCCCCAAGAGACCCAGTACTTC. The chain combines TRBV5-1 with TRBJ2-5; 8 nucleotides line up with TRBD1. From germline, CDR1 is SGHRS and CDR2 YFSETQ. The CDR3 sequence is 16 residues long. The V gene end was trimmed by 1 base and the J gene end by 1 base; junction bases not matched to a gene: 6.

The V gene is TRBV5-1, the J gene TRBJ2-7; perhaps TRBD2 as D (6 bases). CDR1 is SGHRS and CDR2 is YFSETQ in the germline V gene. Trimming cost V 7 bases and J 2 bases, with 16 bases left between them. The CDR3 consists of 14 residues. CDR3 DNA: TGCGCCAGCCGGTGGGGGGACGGAGCCTACGAGCAGTACTTC. Encoded protein: CASRWGDGAYEQYF.

The rearrangement links TRBV6-4 to TRBJ2-1, with TRBD2 matching over 9 bases. Trimming took 2 bases from V and 9 from J; bases not matched to a gene: 8. This CDR3 comprises 15 residues. The germline gives CDR1 MRHNA, CDR2 SNTAGT. Here the CDR3 DNA reads TGTGCCAGCAGTGACGTGGCGGGGGGGCATGGTGAGCAGTTCTTC. Translating gives CASSDVAGGHGEQFF.

J is TRBJ2-3 and V is TRBV9, with 10 bases identical to TRBD2. The CDR3 sequence is 14 residues long. Germline CDR1 is SGDLS and CDR2 is YYNGEE. V dropped 0 bases and J dropped 13; count of bases not matched to a gene: 8. The CDR3 is CASSVDPSGGAEYF. The CDR3 region has the DNA TGTGCCAGCAGCGTAGACCCAAGCGGGGGGGCCGAGTATTTT.

V gene TRBV24-1 combines with J gene TRBJ2-5, with 16 bases matching TRBD2. V lost 3 bases and J lost 3; bases outside the gene matches: 3. The germline V gene encodes CDR1 KGHDR and CDR2 SFDVKD. The CDR3 length is 17 residues. The CDR3 region is CATSDPGTSGGEETQYF. In nucleotides, the CDR3 is TGTGCCACCAGTGATCCCGGGACTAGCGGGGGGGAAGAGACCCAGTACTTC.

The V gene is TRBV6-5, the J gene TRBJ1-5; possibly TRBD1 for D (5 bases). The CDR3 is 15 amino acids. Trimming stripped 6 bases from V and 0 bases from J, with 12 bases between. Germline V lookup: CDR1 MNHEY, CDR2 SVGAGI. Here the CDR3 reads CASRTDSYSNQPQHF. In DNA form, the CDR3 reads TGTGCCAGCAGGACAGATTCTTATAGCAATCAGCCCCAGCATTTT.

The chain couples TRBV7-9 to TRBJ1-3; a weak D match, TRBD1 (6 bases). V lost 3 bases to trimming and J lost 8 bases, with 11 bases between them. This CDR3 is 13 amino acids long. Germline V gene sequence: CDR1 SEHNR, CDR2 FQNEAQ (reference sequence). CDR3 protein: CASSLPGVDTIYF. The CDR3 DNA follows: TGTGCCAGCAGCTTGCCAGGGGTAGACACCATATATTTT.

In DNA, the CDR3 is TGTGCCAGTTCGCAAACTATCGGAATCCTCTACGAGCAGTACTTC. Translated, it gives CASSQTIGILYEQYF. The J gene is TRBJ2-7, the V gene TRBV19, with D unclear. The germline gives CDR1 LNHDA, CDR2 SQIVND (reference sequence). Trimming removed 8 bases from V and 3 bases from J, with 20 bases in between. The CDR3 length is 15 residues.

The chain employs TRBV5-1 and TRBJ1-1; D is unresolved. Per germline, CDR1 SGHRS and CDR2 YFSETQ. This CDR3 is 15 amino acids long. The germline V and J ends were trimmed by 0 bases and 0 bases, with 9 bases remaining between them. The CDR3 bases are TGCGCCAGCAGCTTGGAAGGACTGCTGAACACTGAAGCTTTCTTT. It encodes CASSLEGLLNTEAFF.

This clone was recorded only once. The chain employs TRBV9 and TRBJ1-1; TRBD1 might be the D (6 bases). Germline V gene sequence: CDR1 SGDLS, CDR2 YYNGEE. The V and J ends lost 4 bases and 0 bases respectively, with 13 bases between them. This CDR3 spans 15 amino acids. CDR3 residues: CASSPRGYMNTEAFF. In DNA, the CDR3 is TGTGCCAGCAGCCCCAGGGGCTACATGAACACTGAAGCTTTCTTT. Full variable domain (rest looked up from reference TRBV9 and TRBJ1-1): DSGVTQTPKHLITATGQRVTLRCSPRSGDLSVYWYQQSLDQGLQFLIQYYNGEERAKGNILERFSAQQFPDLHSELNLSSLELGDSALYFCASSPRGYMNTEAFFGQGTRLTVV.

On this clone itself: This same CDR3 is encoded by further DNA sequences in the sample. This chain connects TRBV18 to TRBJ1-1; D unclear. The germline V gene encodes CDR1 KGHSH and CDR2 LQKENI. V was cut by 3 bases and J by 4 bases, with 6 bases left in between. The CDR3 covers 12 residues. The CDR3 loop is CASSPLGTEAFF. CDR3 DNA sequence: TGTGCCAGCTCACCCCTGGGCACTGAAGCTTTCTTT.